These T cell receptor beta chains were read from a single sample in a study of vaccination effects on CD4 cells after COVID-19. What these receptors recognize is not known. The assay was immunoSEQ multiplex PCR, and TCRdb's table has in-frame clones only and misses some. The sample carries approximately 16,000 clones, about 77% recorded once. The specimen comprised CD4+ T cells from PBMCs cultured with HCoV-NL63 spike peptides, sampled after COVID-19 vaccination. The receptors originated from a human donor who received a COVID-19 vaccine. CDR3s include the opening cysteine and the closing phenylalanine or tryptophan. A D gene is named only where the DNA matches it firmly. Clone size is stated in some rows and not others, as once, few, many or a class when expanded.

j_gene,v_gene,d_gene,abundance,CDR3nt,CDR3aa
TRBJ1-2,TRBV20-1,.,.,TGCAGTGCTAGGGGGGGGGATGGCTACACCTTC,CSARGGDGYTF
TRBJ2-3,TRBV29-1,TRBD2,.,TGCAGCGTTGACGGCGGGAGGCACTCCCGGACGCAGTATTTT,CSVDGGRHSRTQYF
TRBJ2-3,TRBV6-6,.,.,TGTGCCAGCAGGCGAATCTTGCCAGATACGCAGTATTTT,CASRRILPDTQYF
TRBJ2-1,TRBV14,TRBD1,.,TGTGCCAGCAGCCCGGCAGGGGGCAATGAGCAGTTCTTC,CASSPAGGNEQFF
TRBJ1-1,TRBV6-5,.,.,TGTGCCAGCAGTTACTCTCATATGAACACTGAAGCTTTCTTT,CASSYSHMNTEAFF
TRBJ1-6,TRBV6-6,TRBD1,.,TGTGCCAGCAGTTATTCCGCCGGGACAGTCTTTTCACCCCTCCACTTT,CASSYSAGTVFSPLHF
TRBJ1-5,TRBV29-1,.,.,TGCAGCGTTCAAGTTGTGGGGGATCAGCCCCAGCATTTT,CSVQVVGDQPQHF
TRBJ1-1,TRBV29-1,.,once,TGCAGCGTTGAAGGGGTGGCCAGAGCTTCTGAAGCTTTCTTT,CSVEGVARASEAFF
TRBJ1-1,TRBV11-3,TRBD1,.,TGTGCCAGCAGCGGGACAGACACTGAAGCTTTCTTT,CASSGTDTEAFF
TRBJ1-1,TRBV23-1,.,.,TGCGCCAGCAGTCATATCCGCAGGGATAGGCCGCGGACTGAAGCTTTCTTT,CASSHIRRDRPRTEAFF
TRBJ1-5,TRBV27,.,few,TGTGCCAGCAGTTTTCAGTACAATCAGCCCCAGCATTTT,CASSFQYNQPQHF
TRBJ2-7,TRBV4-1,.,few,TGCGCCAGCAGCCGAACAGGGCGGTCCTACGAGCAGTACTTC,CASSRTGRSYEQYF
TRBJ1-5,TRBV21-1,.,.,TGTGCCAGCAGCAAATGGGGGGGGAGGGCTACCAATCAGCCCCAGCATTTT,CASSKWGGRATNQPQHF
TRBJ2-3,TRBV24-1,TRBD1,.,TGTGCCACCAGTGATGACAGGGGGCCGGATACGCAGTATTTT,CATSDDRGPDTQYF
TRBJ1-1,TRBV5-4,.,.,TGTGCCAGCATGAGGGACGCCCGAGCAGGGAGCACTGAAGCTTTCTTT,CASMRDARAGSTEAFF
TRBJ2-1,TRBV10-3,.,once,TGTGCCATCAGTGAGACTAACAAAGCGGGTCGTTCCTACAATGAGCAGTTCTTC,CAISETNKAGRSYNEQFF